This TCR beta chain stems from a study of blood T cell repertoires in COVID-19. The CDR3 totals 13 residues. Germline values: CDR1 SEHNR, CDR2 FQNEAQ (reference sequence). V gave up 5 bases and J gave up 4 bases, with 11 bases separating them. Sequenced by immunoSEQ multiplex PCR; TCRdb stores in-frame clones only, minus some. Of around 220,000 clones in the sample, roughly 82% were seen once. Source material: peripheral blood. This receptor was obtained from an elderly woman with active or convalescent COVID-19. The rearrangement joins TRBV7-9 to TRBJ2-5, with D possibly matching TRBD1 (6 bases). Here the CDR3 DNA reads TGTGCCAGCAGCATGACAGGACGAGAGACCCAGTACTTC. Its translation: CASSMTGRETQYF. Together with reference TRBV7-9 and TRBJ2-5, the CDR3 gives the full variable domain: DTGVSQNPRHKITKRGQNVTFRCDPISEHNRLYWYRQTLGQGPEFLTYFQNEAQLEKSRLLSDRFSAERPKGSFSTLEIQRTEQGDSAMYLCASSMTGRETQYFGPGTRLLVL.